This T cell receptor beta chain stems from a study of blood T cell repertoires in COVID-19. Generated by immunoSEQ multiplex PCR, the TCRdb table keeps only in-frame clones and is missing some. Here the sample spans some 80,000 clones, 86% being singletons. Germline V gene sequence: CDR1 SGHRS, CDR2 YFSETQ. Germline trimming cut 4 bases from V and 3 bases from J; bases unmatched to any gene: 6. The CDR3 spans 16 residues. The clonotype comes from a human donor in a cohort sampled during active COVID-19. The specimen sequenced was peripheral blood. The chain has TRBV5-1 and TRBJ2-2; 10 positions agree with TRBD1. The CDR3 region has the DNA TGCGCCAGCAGCCACGACAGGGGGCATGACACCGGGGAGCTGTTTTTT. Protein: CASSHDRGHDTGELFF.